The clone carrying this T cell receptor (beta chain) was observed a handful of times. The target antigen is unknown. The sample belongs to a study of beta chain features in type 1 diabetes. Background on the study: In age, gender and cell yields, patients were similar to healthy donors.

Every isolated RNA sample was fully reverse transcribed, so sequencing captured expressed TCRB transcripts. Produced via immunoSEQ multiplex PCR; TCRdb's table is partial and in-frame only. The table has roughly 250,000 clones, around 65% seen once. The V segment lost 5 bases and the J segment 3 bases; nucleotides outside the gene matches: 3. Germline V gene lookup returns CDR1 SQVTM and CDR2 ANQGSEA. The CDR3 totals 12 residues. Per donor, one heparinised blood draw averaged approximately 120 mL. Study results and caveats: TCRB CDR3 length was moderately but significantly reduced in all four CD4+ subsets of Type 1 diabetes patients. A definitive answer on HLA type influencing TCRB rearrangement was not reached here.

Specimen: naive CD4+ T cells from blood. The chain combines TRBV29-1 with TRBJ2-5, with 7 bases fitting TRBD1. This receptor was taken from a man under 40 in good health. CDR3 nucleotides: TGCAGCGTTACAGGGGTGGAAGAGACCCAGTACTTC. It codes for CSVTGVEETQYF.